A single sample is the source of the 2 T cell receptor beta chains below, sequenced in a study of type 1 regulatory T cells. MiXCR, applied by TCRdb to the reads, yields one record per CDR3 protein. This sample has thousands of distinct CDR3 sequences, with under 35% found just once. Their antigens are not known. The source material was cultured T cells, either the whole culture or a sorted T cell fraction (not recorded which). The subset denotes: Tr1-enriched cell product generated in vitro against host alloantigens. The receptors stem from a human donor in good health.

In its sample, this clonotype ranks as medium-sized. CDR3 in amino acids: CASSQEDRGLTSNNEQFF. Here the CDR3 DNA reads TGTGCCAGCAGCCAAGAGGACCGAGGACTAACGTCGAACAATGAGCAGTTCTTC. J is TRBJ2-1 and V is TRBV14; weak D call: TRBD2 (6 bases). The germline V and J ends were trimmed by 0 bases and 5 bases, with 20 bases remaining between them. The germline V gene has CDR1 SGHDN and CDR2 FVKESK. The CDR3 runs to 18 residues.

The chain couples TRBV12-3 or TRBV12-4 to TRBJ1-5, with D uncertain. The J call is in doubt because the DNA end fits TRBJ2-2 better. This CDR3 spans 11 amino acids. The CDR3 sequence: CASTLTQELFF. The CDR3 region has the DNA TGTGCCAGCACCCTCACCCAGGAGCTGTTTTTT.